This TCR beta chain comes out of a study of graft-versus-host responses after intestinal transplantation. Findings and caveats of the study: Where graft-donor T cell macrochimerism was present, patients had high graft-versus-host to host-versus-graft clonal ratios in allografts.

The CDR3 contains 15 residues. Germline lookup yields CDR1 SNHLY and CDR2 FYNNEI. Trimming removed 6 bases at V and 1 base at J, with 15 bases between. TCRdb's table, derived via immunoSEQ multiplex PCR, lists solely in-frame clones and lacks some. Seen here are about 85,000 clones, around 86% observed once, and the top ten hold about a sixth. This clone has a handful of counts. Its antigen is unknown. The chain couples TRBV2 to TRBJ2-5; TRBD1 or TRBD2 may be the D gene (5 bases each). This receptor was obtained from a human donor who received an intestinal transplant. The specimen was unstimulated CD8+ T cells sorted from spleen or lymph node cells, collected before intestinal transplant. In DNA, the CDR3 is TGTGCCAGCAGCTGGGACGCCTCCCTCCAAGAGACCCAGTACTTC. The encoded protein is CASSWDASLQETQYF.